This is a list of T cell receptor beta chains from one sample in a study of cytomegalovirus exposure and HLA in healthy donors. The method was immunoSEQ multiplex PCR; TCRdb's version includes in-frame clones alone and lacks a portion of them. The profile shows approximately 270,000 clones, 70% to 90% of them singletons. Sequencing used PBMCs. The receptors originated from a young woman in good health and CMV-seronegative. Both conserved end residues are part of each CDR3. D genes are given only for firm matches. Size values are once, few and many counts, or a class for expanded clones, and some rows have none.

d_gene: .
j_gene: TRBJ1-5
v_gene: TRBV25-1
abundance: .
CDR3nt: TGTGCCAGCAGTAAGGAGGGTGGAAGTCAGCCCCAGCATTTT
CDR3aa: CASSKEGGSQPQHF

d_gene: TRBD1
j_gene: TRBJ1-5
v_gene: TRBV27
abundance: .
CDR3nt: TGTGCCAGCCCGTCGGGACAGGGTATTAGGAGCAATCAGCCCCAGCATTTT
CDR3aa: CASPSGQGIRSNQPQHF

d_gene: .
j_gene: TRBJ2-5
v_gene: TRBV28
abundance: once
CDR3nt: TGTGCCAGCAGGCGGGGGCTAGAAGAGACCCAGTACTTC
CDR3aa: CASRRGLEETQYF

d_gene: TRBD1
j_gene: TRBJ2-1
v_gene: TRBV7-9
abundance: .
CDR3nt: TGTGCCAGCAGCTTCTACAGGGGCGTGATCGGTAATGAGCAGTTCTTC
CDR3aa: CASSFYRGVIGNEQFF

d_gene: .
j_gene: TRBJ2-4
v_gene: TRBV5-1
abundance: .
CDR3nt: TGCGCCAGCAGCCACAGGGCCAAAAACATTCAGTACTTC
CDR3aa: CASSHRAKNIQYF

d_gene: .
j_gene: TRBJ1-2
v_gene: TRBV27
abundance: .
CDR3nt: TGTGCCAGCAGTTTGTCGGGTCCTTGGAGGGGTGGCTACACCTTC
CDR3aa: CASSLSGPWRGGYTF

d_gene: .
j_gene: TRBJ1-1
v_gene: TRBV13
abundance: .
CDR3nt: TGTGCCGCGCGGAGCAGCCACACTGAAGCTTTCTTT
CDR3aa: CAARSSHTEAFF

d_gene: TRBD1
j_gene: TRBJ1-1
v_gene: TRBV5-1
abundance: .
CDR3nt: TGCGCCAGCAGCCTACCGGGACAGGGGAGCACTGAAGCTTTCTTT
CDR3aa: CASSLPGQGSTEAFF

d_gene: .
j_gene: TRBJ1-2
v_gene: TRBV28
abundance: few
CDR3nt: TGTGCCAGCAGCGAAGAAAGGGGGGGCTACACCTTC
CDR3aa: CASSEERGGYTF

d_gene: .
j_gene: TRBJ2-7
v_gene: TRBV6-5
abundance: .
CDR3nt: TGTGCCAGCAGATCAGGTACAATCTACGAGCAGTACTTC
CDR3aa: CASRSGTIYEQYF

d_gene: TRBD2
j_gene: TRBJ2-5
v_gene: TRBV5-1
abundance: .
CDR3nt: TGCGCCAGCAGCGGGAATGCGGGACTAGCGTATCAAGAGACCCAGTACTTC
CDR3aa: CASSGNAGLAYQETQYF

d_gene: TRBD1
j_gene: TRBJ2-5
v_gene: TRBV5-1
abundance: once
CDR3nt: TGCGCCAGCAGCTTCGGACAGGTTCAAGAGACCCAGTACTTC
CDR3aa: CASSFGQVQETQYF

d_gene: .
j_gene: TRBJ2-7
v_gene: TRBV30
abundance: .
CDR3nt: TGTGCCTGGAGTGTGGGCGGGGTGGGCTACGAGCAGTACTTC
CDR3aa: CAWSVGGVGYEQYF

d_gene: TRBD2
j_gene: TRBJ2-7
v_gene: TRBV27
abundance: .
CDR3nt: TGTGCCAGCAGTTTCAGCGGGGGCCTCTACGAGCAGTACTTC
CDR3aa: CASSFSGGLYEQYF

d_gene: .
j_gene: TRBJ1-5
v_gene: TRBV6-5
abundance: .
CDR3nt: TGTGCCAGCAGTTACTCGGCAGGTAGCAATCAGCCCCAGCATTTT
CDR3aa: CASSYSAGSNQPQHF

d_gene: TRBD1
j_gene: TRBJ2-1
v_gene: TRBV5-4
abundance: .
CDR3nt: TGTGCCAGCAGCCGGGACAGGGAGCCCTACAATGAGCAGTTCTTC
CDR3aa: CASSRDREPYNEQFF

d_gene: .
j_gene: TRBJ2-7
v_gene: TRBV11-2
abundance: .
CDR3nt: TGTGCCAGCAGCCCCTACTCCTACGAGCAGTACTTC
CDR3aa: CASSPYSYEQYF

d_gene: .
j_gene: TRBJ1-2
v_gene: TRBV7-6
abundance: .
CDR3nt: TGTGCCAGCAGCTTAGCAGAAGGGGCTGGATATGGCTACACCTTC
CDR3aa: CASSLAEGAGYGYTF

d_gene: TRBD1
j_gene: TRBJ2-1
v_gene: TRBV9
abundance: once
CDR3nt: TGTGCCAGCAGCGTAGCCCCGAGACAGGGGAACAATGAGCAGTTCTTC
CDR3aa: CASSVAPRQGNNEQFF

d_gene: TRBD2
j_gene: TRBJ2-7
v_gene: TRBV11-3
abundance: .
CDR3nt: TGTGCCAGCAGCCCGAGCCCCGGGACTAGCGGGAGGGCCGACGGGGAGCAGTACTTC
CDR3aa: CASSPSPGTSGRADGEQYF

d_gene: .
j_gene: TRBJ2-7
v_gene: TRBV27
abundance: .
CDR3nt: TGTGCCAGCAAAAACGTAGCGGCCGACTCCTACGAGCAGTACTTC
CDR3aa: CASKNVAADSYEQYF

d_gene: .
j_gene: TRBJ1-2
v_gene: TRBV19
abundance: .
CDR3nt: TGTGCCAGTAGTAACAGGGTCTATGGCTACACCTTC
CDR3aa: CASSNRVYGYTF

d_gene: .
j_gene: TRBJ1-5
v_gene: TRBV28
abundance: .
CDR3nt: TGTGCCAGCAGTTTAGGTACCGTAGCCCAGCATTTT
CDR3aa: CASSLGTVAQHF

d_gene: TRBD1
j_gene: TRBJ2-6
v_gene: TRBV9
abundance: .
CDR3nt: TGTGCCAGCAGCGACAGGGGGTCTGGGGCCAACGTCCTGACTTTC
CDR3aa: CASSDRGSGANVLTF

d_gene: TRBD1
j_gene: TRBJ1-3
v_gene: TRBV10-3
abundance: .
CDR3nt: TGTGCCATCAGTGGACAGGGTGCCGCTGGAAACACCATATATTTT
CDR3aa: CAISGQGAAGNTIYF

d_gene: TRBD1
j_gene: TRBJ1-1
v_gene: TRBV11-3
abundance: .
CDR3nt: TGTGCCAGCAGCTTAGGGGCAGGGGGCGTCACTGAAGCTTTCTTT
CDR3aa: CASSLGAGGVTEAFF

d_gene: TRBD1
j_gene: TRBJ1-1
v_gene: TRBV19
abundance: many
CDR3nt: TGTGCCAGTAGTCCCGGGACAGGGGCGGGCACTGAAGCTTTCTTT
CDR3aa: CASSPGTGAGTEAFF

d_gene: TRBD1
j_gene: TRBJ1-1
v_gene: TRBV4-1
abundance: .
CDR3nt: TGCGCCAGCAGCCAAGATCTAAGCAGGGGGCATACGCACACTGAAGCTTTCTTT
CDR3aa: CASSQDLSRGHTHTEAFF

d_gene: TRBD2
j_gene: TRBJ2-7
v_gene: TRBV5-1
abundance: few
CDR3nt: TGCGCCAGCAGCCCTTTGGGGGGGGGCTCCTACGAGCAGTACTTC
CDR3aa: CASSPLGGGSYEQYF

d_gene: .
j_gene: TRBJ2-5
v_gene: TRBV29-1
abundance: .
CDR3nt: TGCAGCGTTGAAGGCCAACAGCTATTCGAAGAGACCCAGTACTTC
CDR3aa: CSVEGQQLFEETQYF

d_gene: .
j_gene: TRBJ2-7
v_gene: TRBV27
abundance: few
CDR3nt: TGTGCCAGCAGCCCGACGCAGGGAACCTACGAGCAGTACTTC
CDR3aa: CASSPTQGTYEQYF

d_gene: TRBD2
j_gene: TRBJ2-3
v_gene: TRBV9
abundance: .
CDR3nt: TGTGCCAGCAGCGTAGGACTAGCGGGAGAGCGGCCGGCGCAGTATTTT
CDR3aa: CASSVGLAGERPAQYF

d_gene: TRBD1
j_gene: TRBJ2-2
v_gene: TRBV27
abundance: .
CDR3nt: TGTGCCAGCAGTCTCAGGGACAGTCCCTGGTCCGGGGAGCTGTTTTTT
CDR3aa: CASSLRDSPWSGELFF

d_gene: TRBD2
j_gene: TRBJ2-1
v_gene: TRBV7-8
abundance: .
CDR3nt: TGTGCCAGCAGCTCGTTGACTAGCCGGAAAGAGCAGTTCTTC
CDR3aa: CASSSLTSRKEQFF

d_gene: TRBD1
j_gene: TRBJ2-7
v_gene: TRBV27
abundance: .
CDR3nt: TGTGCCAGCAGCGACTGGACAGGATCCTACGAGCAGTACTTC
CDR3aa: CASSDWTGSYEQYF

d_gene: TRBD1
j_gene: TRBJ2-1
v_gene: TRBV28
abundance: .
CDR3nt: TGTGCCAGCAGTCCGGACAGGGACCTCTACAATGAGCAGTTCTTC
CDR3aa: CASSPDRDLYNEQFF

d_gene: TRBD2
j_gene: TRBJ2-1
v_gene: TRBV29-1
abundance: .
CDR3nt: TGCAGCGTTCGGGGGGGTTCCTACAATGAGCAGTTCTTC
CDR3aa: CSVRGGSYNEQFF

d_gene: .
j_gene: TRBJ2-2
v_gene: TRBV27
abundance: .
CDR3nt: TGTGCCAGCAGCACCGTCAAGGACAGCGGGGAGCTGTTTTTT
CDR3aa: CASSTVKDSGELFF

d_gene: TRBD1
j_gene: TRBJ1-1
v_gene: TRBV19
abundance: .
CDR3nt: TGTGCCAGTAGTAGGGACAGGGGCACGATGCGGGCTTTCTTT
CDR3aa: CASSRDRGTMRAFF